This TCR beta chain comes out of a study of immune evolution from preneoplasia to lung adenocarcinoma. Clones were sequenced by immunoSEQ multiplex PCR, and TCRdb holds only the in-frame ones, with some missing. The sample includes over 30,000 clones, 74% of them seen just once. This clone is a singleton in its sample. Its antigen remains unidentified. Study results and caveats: Normal lung had the highest top T cell clone frequencies. Clonality was highest in normal lung, lower in later-stage lesions apparently. Compared with EGFR-mutant or double wild-type lesions, KRAS-mutant nodules were more clonal.

Trimming shortened V by 4 bases and J by 3 bases, and 9 bases separated the two germline ends. This CDR3 is built from 13 residues. CDR1 and CDR2 from the germline V gene are MGHDK and SYGVNS. The sequenced sample was FFPE invasive lung adenocarcinoma tissue. The V and J genes are TRBV25-1 and TRBJ2-5, with D unresolved. This clonotype was sampled from a person aged 60 to 70 with lung adenocarcinoma. The CDR3, as DNA: TGTGCCAGCAGTGCTAGTCCCAAAGAGACCCAGTACTTC. It is translated as CASSASPKETQYF.